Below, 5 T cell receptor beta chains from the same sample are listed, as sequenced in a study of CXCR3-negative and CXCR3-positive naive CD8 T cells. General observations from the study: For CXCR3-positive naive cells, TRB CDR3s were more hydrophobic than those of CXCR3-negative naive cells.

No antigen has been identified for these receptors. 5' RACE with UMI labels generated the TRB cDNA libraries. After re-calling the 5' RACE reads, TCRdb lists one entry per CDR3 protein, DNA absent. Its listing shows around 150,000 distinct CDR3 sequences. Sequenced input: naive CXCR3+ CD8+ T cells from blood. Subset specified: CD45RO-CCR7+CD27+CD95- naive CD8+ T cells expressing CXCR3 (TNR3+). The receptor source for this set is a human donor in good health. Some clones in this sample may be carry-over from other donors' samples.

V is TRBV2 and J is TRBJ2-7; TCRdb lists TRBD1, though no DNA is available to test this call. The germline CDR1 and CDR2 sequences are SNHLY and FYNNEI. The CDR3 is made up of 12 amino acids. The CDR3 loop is CASSERATGDLF.

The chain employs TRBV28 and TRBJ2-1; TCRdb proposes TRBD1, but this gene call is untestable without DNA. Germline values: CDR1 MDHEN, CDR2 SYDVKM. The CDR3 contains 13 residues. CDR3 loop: CASTLGYAGEQFF.

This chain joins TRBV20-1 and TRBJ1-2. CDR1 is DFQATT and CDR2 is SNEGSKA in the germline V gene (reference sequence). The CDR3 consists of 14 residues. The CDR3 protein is CSAKSGGTNYGYTF.

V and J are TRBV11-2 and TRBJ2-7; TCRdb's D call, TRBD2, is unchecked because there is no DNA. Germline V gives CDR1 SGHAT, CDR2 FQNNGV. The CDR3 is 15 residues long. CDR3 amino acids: CASSLGLAGAYEQYF.

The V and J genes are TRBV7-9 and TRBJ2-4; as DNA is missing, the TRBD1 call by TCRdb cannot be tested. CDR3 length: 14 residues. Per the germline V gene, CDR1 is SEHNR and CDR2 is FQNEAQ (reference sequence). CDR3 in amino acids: CASSGDRSANIQYF.